This T cell receptor beta chain was identified during a study of read filtering for tumor transcriptome and immune sequencing (dated by TCRdb to 2019 to 2021). Some background on the complete study: The cohort had approximately 16 male and 15 or so female patients with a mean age of about 66 years, ranging from roughly 45 to 80. TCR repertoires obtained by targeted immune repertoire sequencing and by bulk whole-transcriptome sequencing performed on the same bone marrow samples were compared. By revised international staging, about 8 patients were R-ISS I, some 17 were R-ISS II and roughly 7 were R-ISS III. Whole-transcriptome libraries were prepared with the TruSeq RNA Access Library Prep Kit after DNase treatment. TCR-region mapped reads per sample ranged from about 3.5 to 11 million with IR-seq versus only about 85 to 1273 with RNA-seq. One of the main goals was to work out a read-filtering strategy for immune repertoire data, in particular whether clonotypes backed by only a single read should be removed. The research as a whole found: Rather than purified T cells, the sorted CD138-negative fraction was a mixed bone marrow immune population. The correlation between IR-seq and RNA-seq shared clonotype proportions rose when single-read clonotypes were removed. Compared with RNA-seq, IR-seq captured clonotypes at much greater depth and more reliably, and a smaller IR-seq throughput was enough to identify most of the shared clonotypes. Single-read clonotypes made up roughly 81% of clonotypes but around 3.8% of total reads in IR-seq, and approximately 73% of clonotypes and approximately 48% of reads in RNA-seq.

Starting from 400 ng RNA, TCR libraries were constructed with the Immunoverse kit using molecular barcoded adaptors that cover the alpha/delta and beta/gamma chains. TCR library preparation used the same RNA that was used for transcriptome sequencing. An Illumina HiSeq 4000 with 2 x 150 cycles was used to sequence the TCR libraries. Regarding the original processing steps: TCR reads were aligned to human V, D, J and C references and assembled into CDR3 clonotypes with MiXCR, including quality filtering and error correction. The tcR package in R was used for analysis of clonotype counts and gene usage diversity. Raw mapping reads were checked after the RNA-seq reads had been mapped by STAR aligner version 2.5.3a onto the human GRCh37 genome. To test the effect of sequencing depth on detected clonotypes, IR-seq fastq files were randomly downsampled using Seqtk 1.3. The public reads were reanalyzed by TCRdb: fastp trimming at Q25, MiXCR alignment, in-frame beta chains only. Under each unique CDR3 protein, matching rows form one entry showing the most common genes and DNA. The V and J calls come from TCRdb's annotation, not from the publication. For this sample the table gives roughly 68,000 distinct CDR3 sequences, of which 14% were detected only once. The top ten clones comprise over 40% of the sample.

Every patient had bone marrow sampled at the time of active disease. Ficoll-Hypaque density gradient centrifugation was used to isolate the bone marrow mononuclear cells. CD138-negative cells were obtained by negative selection after labeling with CD138 magnetic microbeads on a MACS separator, removing myeloma plasma cells. Purity of the isolated cells was checked by flow cytometry on an Attune NxT using CD138 antibodies. TRIzol reagent was used to extract total RNA, which was then quantified with a NanoDrop spectrophotometer. Paired RNA-seq and IR-seq were performed on each patient's CD138-negative bone marrow sample. CDR1 and CDR2 were assigned from the germline V gene as SGHTA and FQGNSA. The CDR3 extends over 16 residues, inclusive of both ends. The entry retains the CDR3 DNA only, 48 bases that are in frame from base 1. V loses 1 base at its end and J loses 1 base; junction bases beyond the gene matches: 4.

As for this clonotype: The antigen it recognizes is unknown. No conserved phenylalanine or tryptophan is present at the end of the CDR3, so a read error is the likely explanation.

The material sequenced was a population of CD138-negative cells sorted from bone marrow. The meaning of the sample's cell subset or site label: bone marrow mononuclear cells depleted of CD138+ plasma/myeloma cells by negative magnetic selection. Rearrangement joined TRBV7-2 to TRBJ2-5, with 9 bases matching TRBD2. The origin of this receptor is a donor aged 40 or older with multiple myeloma. The CDR3 region reads CASSLEELAGQETQYC. The DNA sequence follows: TGTGCCAGCAGCTTAGAGGAACTAGCGGGCCAAGAGACCCAGTACTGC.